These 7 T cell receptor beta chains came from one sample sequenced in a study of T-cell memory formation after mild COVID-19. MiXCR was run by TCRdb on the 5' RACE reads, yielding one entry per CDR3 protein. The data show roughly 190,000 distinct CDR3 sequences, roughly 27% seen once. The sample taken for sequencing was PBMCs or a T cell subset sorted from them (not recorded which). These receptors originate from an adult woman who had mild COVID-19 (a few samples of this study predate the infection). Cell type and time point are not known.

The sample holds many counts of this clonotype. The genes are TRBV5-1 and TRBJ1-1; D ambiguous. Trimming took 0 bases from V and 8 from J, leaving 8 bases between them. CDR1 and CDR2 (germline): SGHRS, YFSETQ. The CDR3 totals 12 residues. The CDR3 loop is CASSLVRGEAFF. CDR3 bases: TGCGCCAGCAGCTTGGTGCGCGGGGAAGCTTTCTTT.

The chain joins TRBV15 to TRBJ2-7; D uncertain. The V gene lost 5 bases and the J gene lost 0 bases, with 17 bases spanning the gap. The CDR3 contains 16 residues. Per the germline V gene, CDR1 is LNHNV and CDR2 is YYDKDF (reference sequence). The CDR3 sequence: CATSEKLLTASYEQYF. CDR3 bases: TGTGCCACCAGCGAAAAATTACTCACTGCCTCCTACGAGCAGTACTTC.

The chain links TRBV20-1 to TRBJ2-4, with D uncertain. The CDR3 loop spans 16 amino acids. Trimming shortened V by 0 bases and J by 2 bases, and 14 bases separated the two germline ends. Germline assignment: CDR1 DFQATT and CDR2 SNEGSKA (reference sequence). CDR3 DNA: TGCAGTGCTAGAGATCCGGCTGTTGGGACCAAAAACATTCAGTACTTC. This gives the protein CSARDPAVGTKNIQYF.

This clonotype was detected many times. The chain joins TRBV4-1 to TRBJ2-3; D may be TRBD2 (6 bases). In germline, CDR1 is MGHRA, CDR2 YSYEKL. V shed 3 bases and J shed 0 bases, with 13 bases lying between them. CDR3 length: 16 amino acids. In DNA, the CDR3 is TGCGCCAGCAGCCAGGGACTTCTTACTAGCACAGATACGCAGTATTTT. Its translation is CASSQGLLTSTDTQYF.

The CDR3 reads CSVLGGLHTDTQYF. Written as DNA, the CDR3 is TGCAGCGTGCTAGGGGGGCTGCACACAGATACGCAGTATTTT. The genes are TRBV29-1 and TRBJ2-3; D possibly uses TRBD1 or TRBD2 (6 bases each). This CDR3 is 14 amino acids long. V lost 6 bases and J lost 2, with 15 bases in between. CDR1 is SQVTM and CDR2 is ANQGSEA in the germline V gene.

This clonotype was counted only a few times. V and J are TRBV7-9 and TRBJ2-1; maybe TRBD2 (5 bases). From germline, CDR1 is SEHNR and CDR2 FQNEAQ (reference sequence). This CDR3 has 16 amino acids. V was pared by 2 bases and J by 4 bases, with 15 bases between. The CDR3 sequence is CASSLLSGNRYNEQFF. In DNA form, the CDR3 reads TGTGCCAGCAGCTTACTCTCGGGGAATCGGTACAATGAGCAGTTCTTC. Filled out from reference TRBV7-9 and TRBJ2-1, the complete variable domain reads DTGVSQNPRHKITKRGQNVTFRCDPISEHNRLYWYRQTLGQGPEFLTYFQNEAQLEKSRLLSDRFSAERPKGSFSTLEIQRTEQGDSAMYLCASSLLSGNRYNEQFFGPGTRLTVL.

This clonotype has just a few counts. This chain uses TRBV6-6 with TRBJ1-4, with 8 positions matching TRBD1. The junction had 17 bases not matched to a gene; V was cut back by 0 bases and J by 5 bases. The CDR3 runs 20 residues. CDR1 is MNHNY and CDR2 is SVGAGI in the germline V gene (reference sequence). The CDR3, as DNA: TGTGCCAGCAGTTACTCGGCCATATCGGACAGGGAAAATAGGAATGAAAAACTGTTTTTT. Its translation: CASSYSAISDRENRNEKLFF.